Sequencing of this T cell receptor (beta chain) was carried out in a study of blood T cells in healthy people across ages. The CDR3 has 13 residues. V was pared by 5 bases and J by 14 bases, with 19 bases between. A few counts support this clonotype. A second 7 to 11 cycle PCR used barcoded and J-beta primers. A single record per CDR3 protein comes from TCRdb applying MiXCR to the 5' RACE reads. The table lists 1.5 million to 2 million distinct CDR3 sequences, 49% of them singletons. This receptor was obtained from a woman between 40 and 55 years old in good health. The rearrangement uses TRBV12-3 or TRBV12-4 and TRBJ2-1; D possibly corresponds to TRBD1 (6 bases). Sequencing was carried out using blood. The CDR3 region is CASSPDWAGEKFF. For the CDR3, the DNA is TGTGCCAGCAGTCCAGACTGGGCAGGGGAGAAGTTCTTC.